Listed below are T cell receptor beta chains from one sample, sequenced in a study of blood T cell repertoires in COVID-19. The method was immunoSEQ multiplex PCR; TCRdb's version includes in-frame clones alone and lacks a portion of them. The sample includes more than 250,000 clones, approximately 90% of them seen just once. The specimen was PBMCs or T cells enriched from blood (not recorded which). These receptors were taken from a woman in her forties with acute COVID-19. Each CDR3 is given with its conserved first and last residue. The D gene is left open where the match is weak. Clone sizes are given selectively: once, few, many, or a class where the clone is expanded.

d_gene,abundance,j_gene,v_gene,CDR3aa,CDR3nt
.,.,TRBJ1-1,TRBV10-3,CAISDWGVEAFF,TGTGCCATCAGTGACTGGGGGGTGGAAGCTTTCTTT
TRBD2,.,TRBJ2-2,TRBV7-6,CASSHRGLAGKRTGELFF,TGTGCCAGCAGCCACCGGGGCCTAGCGGGGAAGCGGACCGGGGAGCTGTTTTTT
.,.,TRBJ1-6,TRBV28,CASSIPQGSLNSPLHF,TGTGCCAGCAGTATTCCACAGGGTTCCCTTAATTCACCCCTCCACTTT
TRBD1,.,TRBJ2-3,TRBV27,CASSDGTGGTDTQYF,TGTGCCAGCAGCGACGGGACAGGGGGCACAGATACGCAGTATTTT
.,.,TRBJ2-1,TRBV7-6,CASSSGSGLTPRNEQFF,TGTGCCAGCAGCTCCGGATCAGGGTTGACCCCTCGGAATGAGCAGTTCTTC
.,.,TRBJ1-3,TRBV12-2,CASRLGHSSSGNTIYF,TGTGCAAGTCGCTTGGGACACTCGAGCTCTGGAAACACCATATATTTT
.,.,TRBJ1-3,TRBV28,CASSSPGVSGNTIYF,TGTGCCAGCAGTTCCCCTGGAGTCTCTGGAAACACCATATATTTT
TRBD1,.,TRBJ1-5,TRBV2,CASSRTGAGNQPQHF,TGTGCCAGCAGTAGAACAGGGGCAGGGAATCAGCCCCAGCATTTT
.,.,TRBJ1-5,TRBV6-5,CASRMAGGVNQPQHF,TGTGCCAGCAGAATGGCGGGGGGGGTGAACCAGCCCCAGCATTTT
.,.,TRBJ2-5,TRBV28,CASSPPGVTETQYF,TGTGCCAGCAGCCCCCCTGGAGTGACGGAGACCCAGTACTTC
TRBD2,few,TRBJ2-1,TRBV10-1,CASSGTSGATLGEQFF,TGCGCCAGCAGTGGGACTAGCGGAGCCACCTTGGGTGAGCAGTTCTTC
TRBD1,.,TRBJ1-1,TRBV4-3,CASSRDRTNTEAFF,TGCGCCAGCAGCCGGGACAGGACGAACACTGAAGCTTTCTTT
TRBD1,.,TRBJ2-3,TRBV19,CASSIDRGQGTDTQYF,TGTGCCAGTAGTATTGACAGGGGGCAAGGGACAGATACGCAGTATTTT
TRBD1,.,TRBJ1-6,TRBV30,CAWGQGADSPLHF,TGTGCCTGGGGACAGGGGGCAGATTCACCCCTCCACTTT
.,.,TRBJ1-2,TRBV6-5,CASSYWRQTEIYGYTF,TGTGCCAGCAGTTACTGGCGACAGACAGAAATCTATGGCTACACCTTC
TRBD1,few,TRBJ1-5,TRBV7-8,CASSSTWSRGDNQPQHF,TGTGCCAGCAGCTCCACCTGGTCCAGGGGGGACAATCAGCCCCAGCATTTT
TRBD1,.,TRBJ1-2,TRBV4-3,CASSQDRQGAGGYTF,TGCGCCAGCAGCCAAGATAGACAGGGGGCGGGGGGCTACACCTTC
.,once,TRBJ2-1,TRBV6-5,CASSYQEGEQFF,TGTGCCAGCAGTTACCAGGAGGGTGAGCAGTTCTTC
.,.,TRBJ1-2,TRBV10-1,CASSDPGMTDFGYGYTF,TGCGCCAGCAGTGACCCCGGGATGACTGATTTTGGCTATGGCTACACCTTC
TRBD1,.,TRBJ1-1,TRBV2,CASSLTGPGGNTEAFF,TGTGCCAGCAGCTTGACAGGGCCCGGAGGGAACACTGAAGCTTTCTTT
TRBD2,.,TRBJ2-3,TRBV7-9,CASSLGTSGYTDTQYF,TGTGCCAGCAGTCTCGGGACTAGCGGGTACACAGATACGCAGTATTTT
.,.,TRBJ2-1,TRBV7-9,CASSKTKPISSYNEQFF,TGTGCCAGCAGTAAAACCAAGCCGATTAGCTCCTACAATGAGCAGTTCTTC
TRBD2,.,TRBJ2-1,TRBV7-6,CASSLASGSFHNEQFF,TGTGCCAGCAGCTTAGCTAGCGGGAGCTTCCACAATGAGCAGTTCTTC
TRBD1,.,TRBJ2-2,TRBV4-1,CASSHPGQGRTGELFF,TGCGCCAGCAGCCACCCGGGACAGGGGAGGACCGGGGAGCTGTTTTTT
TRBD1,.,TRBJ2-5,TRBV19,CASSTLGGDETQYF,TGTGCCAGTAGTACTCTAGGGGGCGACGAGACCCAGTACTTC
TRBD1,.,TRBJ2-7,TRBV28,CASSPHQGARYEQYF,TGTGCCAGCAGTCCTCACCAGGGGGCGAGGTACGAGCAGTACTTC
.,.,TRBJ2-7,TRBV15,CATSTSSRGGEQYF,TGTGCCACCAGCACCTCCTCCAGGGGCGGCGAGCAGTACTTC
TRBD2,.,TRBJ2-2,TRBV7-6,CASRQAAASGNTGELFF,TGTGCCAGCAGACAAGCGGCGGCTAGCGGGAACACCGGGGAGCTGTTTTTT
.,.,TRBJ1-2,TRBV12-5,CASAPGVGGWGYGYTF,TGTGCTAGTGCCCCCGGGGTTGGGGGCTGGGGATATGGCTACACCTTC
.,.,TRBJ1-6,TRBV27,CASSSLEGFNSPLHF,TGTGCCAGCAGTTCCCTCGAGGGTTTTAATTCACCCCTCCACTTT
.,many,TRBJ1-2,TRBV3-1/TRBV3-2,CASSPPGVVAHYGYTF,TGTGCCAGCAGCCCCCCGGGGGTGGTAGCCCACTATGGCTACACCTTC
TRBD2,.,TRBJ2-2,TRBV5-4,CASSEGLAGAGELFF,TGTGCCAGCAGCGAAGGACTAGCGGGTGCCGGGGAGCTGTTTTTT
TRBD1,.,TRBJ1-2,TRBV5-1,CASSLRQGAFYGYTF,TGCGCCAGCAGCTTGCGACAGGGGGCTTTCTATGGCTACACCTTC
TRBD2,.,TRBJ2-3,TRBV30,CAWRGGYFGTDTQYF,TGTGCCTGGAGGGGAGGGTATTTCGGCACAGATACGCAGTATTTT
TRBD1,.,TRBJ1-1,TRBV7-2,CASSLGGDRVRTEAFF,TGTGCCAGCAGCTTAGGGGGGGACAGGGTAAGGACTGAAGCTTTCTTT
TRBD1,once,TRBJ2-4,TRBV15,CATSSGTGRGNIQYF,TGTGCCACCAGCAGCGGGACAGGTCGTGGAAACATTCAGTACTTC
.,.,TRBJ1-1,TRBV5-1,CASSLGGVTEAFF,TGCGCCAGCAGCTTAGGGGGGGTCACTGAAGCTTTCTTT
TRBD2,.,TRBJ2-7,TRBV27,CASGTIGPYEQYF,TGTGCCAGCGGGACTATAGGGCCCTACGAGCAGTACTTC
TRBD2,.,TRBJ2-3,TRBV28,CASSYPGLAGRSGLADTQYF,TGTGCCAGCAGTTACCCGGGACTAGCGGGCAGATCGGGTCTAGCAGATACGCAGTATTTT
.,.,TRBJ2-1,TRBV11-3,CASSLLTGGYNEQFF,TGTGCCAGCAGCTTGTTGACAGGTGGTTACAATGAGCAGTTCTTC
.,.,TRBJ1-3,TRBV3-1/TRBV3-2,CASSQDFVFSGNTIYF,TGTGCCAGCAGCCAAGATTTTGTATTCTCTGGAAACACCATATATTTT
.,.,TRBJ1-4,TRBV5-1,CASSLEGGGEKLFF,TGCGCCAGCAGCTTGGAAGGGGGGGGCGAAAAACTGTTTTTT
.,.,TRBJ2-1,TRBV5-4,CASSLSGASNEQFF,TGTGCCAGCAGCTTAAGTGGAGCCTCTAATGAGCAGTTCTTC
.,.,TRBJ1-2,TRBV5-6,CASSLLGRGGLRQGYTF,TGTGCCAGCAGCTTGTTAGGCCGGGGAGGGCTTCGACAAGGCTACACCTTC